Sequencing of this T cell receptor (beta chain) was carried out in a study of metastatic and nonmetastatic thyroid tumors. About this clone itself: The sample holds other DNA sequences that translate to the same CDR3.

No patient received treatment before thyroid surgery. Trimming shortened V by 8 bases and J by 6 bases, and 18 bases separated the two germline ends. Germline V lookup: CDR1 SGHTA, CDR2 FQGTGA. The CDR3 runs to 14 residues. TCRdb re-called clones from the PCR reads using MiXCR. The data contain 30,000 to 50,000 clones, around 18% of them seen just once; the ten biggest clones take up roughly 13%. This chain connects TRBV7-3 to TRBJ2-3, with D perhaps TRBD1 (6 bases). Sequenced input: tumor tissue. The clonotype originates from a female donor with papillary thyroid cancer or a benign thyroid nodule (not recorded which). Some clones in this sample may be carry-over from other donors' samples. CDR3 amino acids: CASSVGEQGDTQYF. The CDR3 DNA reads as TGTGCCAGCTCCGTGGGTGAACAGGGTGATACGCAGTATTTT. Together with reference TRBV7-3 and TRBJ2-3, the CDR3 gives the full variable domain: GAGVSQTPSNKVTEKGKYVELRCDPISGHTALYWYRQSLGQGPEFLIYFQGTGAADDSGLPNDRFFAVRPEGSVSTLKIQRTERGDSAVYLCASSVGEQGDTQYFGPGTRLTVL.